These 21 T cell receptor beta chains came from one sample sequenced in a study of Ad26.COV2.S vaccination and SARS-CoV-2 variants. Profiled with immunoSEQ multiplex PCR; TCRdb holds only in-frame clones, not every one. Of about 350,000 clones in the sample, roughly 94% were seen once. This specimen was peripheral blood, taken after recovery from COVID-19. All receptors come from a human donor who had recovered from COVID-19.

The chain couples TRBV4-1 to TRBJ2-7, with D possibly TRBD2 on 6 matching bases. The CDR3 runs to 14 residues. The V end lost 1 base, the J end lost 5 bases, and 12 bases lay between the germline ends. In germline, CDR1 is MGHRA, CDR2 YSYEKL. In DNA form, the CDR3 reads TGCGCCAGCAGCCAAGGGATATCGGGAGACGAGCAGTACTTC. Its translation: CASSQGISGDEQYF.

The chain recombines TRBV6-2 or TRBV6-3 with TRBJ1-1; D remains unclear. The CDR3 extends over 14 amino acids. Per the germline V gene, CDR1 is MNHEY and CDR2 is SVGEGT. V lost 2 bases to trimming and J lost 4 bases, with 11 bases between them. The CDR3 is CASSYGQASTEAFF. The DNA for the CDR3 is TGTGCCAGCAGTTACGGGCAGGCTTCCACTGAAGCTTTCTTT.

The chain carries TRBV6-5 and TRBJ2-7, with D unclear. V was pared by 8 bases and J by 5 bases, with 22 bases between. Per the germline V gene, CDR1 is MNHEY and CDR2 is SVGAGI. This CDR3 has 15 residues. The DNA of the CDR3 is TGTGCCAGCCAGGACCAACCGGTCGGGTCCCACGAGCAGTACTTC. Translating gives CASQDQPVGSHEQYF.

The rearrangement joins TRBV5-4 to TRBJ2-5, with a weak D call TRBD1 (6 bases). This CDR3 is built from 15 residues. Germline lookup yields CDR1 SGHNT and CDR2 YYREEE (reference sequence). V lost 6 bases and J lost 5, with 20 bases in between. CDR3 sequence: CASKLGAPAVETQYF. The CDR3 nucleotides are TGTGCCAGCAAGTTGGGGGCCCCAGCGGTGGAGACCCAGTACTTC.

CDR3 bases: TGTGCCAGCAGCTCAAGCCCCCTCGGGGATGAGCAGTTCTTC. It yields the protein CASSSSPLGDEQFF. The chain recombines TRBV9 with TRBJ2-1; maybe TRBD2 (5 bases). The germline V gene encodes CDR1 SGDLS and CDR2 YYNGEE. The CDR3 is 14 amino acids. V lost 4 bases, J lost 8 bases, and 16 bases lay in between.

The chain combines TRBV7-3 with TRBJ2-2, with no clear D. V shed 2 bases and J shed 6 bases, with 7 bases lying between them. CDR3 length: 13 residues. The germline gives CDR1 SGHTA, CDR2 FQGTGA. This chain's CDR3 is CASSLPNAGELFF. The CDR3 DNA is TGTGCCAGCAGCTTACCTAACGCCGGGGAGCTGTTTTTT.

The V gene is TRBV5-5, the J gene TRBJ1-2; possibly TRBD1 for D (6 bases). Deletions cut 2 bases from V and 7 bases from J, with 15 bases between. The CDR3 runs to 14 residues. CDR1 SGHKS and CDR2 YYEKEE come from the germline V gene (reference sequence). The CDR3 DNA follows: TGTGCCAGCAGCTTCAGACAGGCTGAGGGTGGCTACACCTTC. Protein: CASSFRQAEGGYTF.

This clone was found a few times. The CDR3 sequence is CASSAYADQPQHF. In DNA, the CDR3 is TGTGCCAGTAGTGCTTATGCGGATCAGCCCCAGCATTTT. V and J are TRBV19 and TRBJ1-5; D unclear. The CDR3 spans 13 residues. Germline V lookup: CDR1 LNHDA, CDR2 SQIVND (reference sequence). V was pared by 5 bases and J by 5 bases, with 10 bases between.

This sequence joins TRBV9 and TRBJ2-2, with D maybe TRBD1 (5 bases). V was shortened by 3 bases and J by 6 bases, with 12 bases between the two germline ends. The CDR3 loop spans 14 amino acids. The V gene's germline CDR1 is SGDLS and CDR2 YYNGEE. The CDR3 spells CASSARVPAGELFF. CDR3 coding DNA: TGTGCCAGCAGCGCCAGGGTGCCAGCCGGGGAGCTGTTTTTT.

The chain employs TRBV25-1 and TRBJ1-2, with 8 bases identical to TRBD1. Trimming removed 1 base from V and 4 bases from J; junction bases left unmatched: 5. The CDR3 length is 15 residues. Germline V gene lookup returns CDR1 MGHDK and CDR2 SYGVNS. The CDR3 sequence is CASSEFAGGLYGYTF. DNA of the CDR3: TGTGCCAGCAGTGAATTTGCAGGGGGCCTCTATGGCTACACCTTC.

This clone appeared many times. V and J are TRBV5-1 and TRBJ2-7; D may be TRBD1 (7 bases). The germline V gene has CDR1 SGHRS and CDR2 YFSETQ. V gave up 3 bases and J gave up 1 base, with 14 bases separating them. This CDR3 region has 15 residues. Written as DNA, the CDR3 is TGCGCCAGCAGCTGGGGCGGGACAGTTTCCTACGAGCAGTACTTC. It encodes CASSWGGTVSYEQYF.

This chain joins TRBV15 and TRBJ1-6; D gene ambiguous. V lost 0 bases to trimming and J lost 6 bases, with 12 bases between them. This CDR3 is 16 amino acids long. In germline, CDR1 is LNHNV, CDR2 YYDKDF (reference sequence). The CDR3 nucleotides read TGTGCCACCAGCAGAGATCTGGAGGGATTTAATTCACCCCTCCACTTT. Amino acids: CATSRDLEGFNSPLHF. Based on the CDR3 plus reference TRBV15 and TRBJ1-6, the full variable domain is DAMVIQNPRYQVTQFGKPVTLSCSQTLNHNVMYWYQQKSSQAPKLLFHYYDKDFNNEADTPDNFQSRRPNTSFCFLDIRSPGLGDTAMYLCATSRDLEGFNSPLHFGNGTRLTVT.

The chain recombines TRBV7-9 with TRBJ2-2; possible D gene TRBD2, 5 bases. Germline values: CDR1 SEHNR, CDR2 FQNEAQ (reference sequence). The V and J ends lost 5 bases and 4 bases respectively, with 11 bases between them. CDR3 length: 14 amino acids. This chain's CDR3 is CASSRNGGTGELFF. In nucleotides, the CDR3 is TGTGCCAGCAGCCGCAATGGAGGCACCGGGGAGCTGTTTTTT.

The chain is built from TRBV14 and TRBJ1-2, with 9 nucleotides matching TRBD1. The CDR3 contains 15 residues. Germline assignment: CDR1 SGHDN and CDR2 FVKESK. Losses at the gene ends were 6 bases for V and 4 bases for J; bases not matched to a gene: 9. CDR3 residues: CASSPTETGGYGYTF. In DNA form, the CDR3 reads TGTGCCAGCAGTCCAACCGAGACAGGGGGCTATGGCTACACCTTC. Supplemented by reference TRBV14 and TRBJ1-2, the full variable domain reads EAGVTQFPSHSVIEKGQTVTLRCDPISGHDNLYWYRRVMGKEIKFLLHFVKESKQDESGMPNNRFLAERTGGTYSTLKVQPAELEDSGVYFCASSPTETGGYGYTFGSGTRLTVV.

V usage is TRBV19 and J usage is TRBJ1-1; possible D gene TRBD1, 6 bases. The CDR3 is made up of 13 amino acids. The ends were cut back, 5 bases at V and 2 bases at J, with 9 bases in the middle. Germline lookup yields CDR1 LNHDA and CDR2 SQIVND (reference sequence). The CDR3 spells CASSSGANTEAFF. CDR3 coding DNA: TGTGCCAGTAGTTCAGGGGCAAACACTGAAGCTTTCTTT. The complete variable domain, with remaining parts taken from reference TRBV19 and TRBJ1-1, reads DGGITQSPKYLFRKEGQNVTLSCEQNLNHDAMYWYRQDPGQGLRLIYYSQIVNDFQKGDIAEGYSVSREKKESFPLTVTSAQKNPTAFYLCASSSGANTEAFFGQGTRLTVV.

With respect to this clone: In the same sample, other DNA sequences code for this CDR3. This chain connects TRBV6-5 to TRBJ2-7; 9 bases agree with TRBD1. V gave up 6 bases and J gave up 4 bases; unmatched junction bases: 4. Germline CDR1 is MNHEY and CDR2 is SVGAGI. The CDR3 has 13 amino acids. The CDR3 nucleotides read TGTGCCAGCAGATTGGACAGGGGTTACGAGCAGTACTTC. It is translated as CASRLDRGYEQYF.

CDR3 region: CASSLGSFIGYTF. The CDR3 DNA is TGTGCCAGCAGTTTAGGGAGTTTCATTGGCTACACCTTC. The rearrangement joins TRBV12-3 or TRBV12-4 to TRBJ1-2; D gene uncertain. With 1 base removed from V and 7 bases from J, the gap between germline ends came to 10 bases. This CDR3 contains 13 residues.

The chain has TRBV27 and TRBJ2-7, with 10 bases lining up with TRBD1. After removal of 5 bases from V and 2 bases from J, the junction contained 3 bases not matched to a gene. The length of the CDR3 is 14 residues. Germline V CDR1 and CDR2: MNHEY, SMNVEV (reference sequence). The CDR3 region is CASSRDRGTYEQYF. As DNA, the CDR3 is TGTGCCAGCAGTCGGGACAGGGGCACCTACGAGCAGTACTTC.

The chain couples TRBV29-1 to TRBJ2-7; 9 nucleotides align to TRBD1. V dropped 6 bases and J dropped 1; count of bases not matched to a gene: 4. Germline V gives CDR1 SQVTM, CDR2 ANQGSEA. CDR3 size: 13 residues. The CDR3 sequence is CSVGQGPSYEQYF. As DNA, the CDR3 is TGCAGCGTCGGACAGGGGCCTTCCTACGAGCAGTACTTC.

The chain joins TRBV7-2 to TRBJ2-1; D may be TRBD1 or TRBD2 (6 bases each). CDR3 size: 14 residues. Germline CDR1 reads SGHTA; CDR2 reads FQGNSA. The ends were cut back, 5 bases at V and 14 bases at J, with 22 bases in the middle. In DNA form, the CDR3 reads TGTGCCAGCAGCCCGCTGGGGGGCGGAGTCGGGGAGTTCTTC. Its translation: CASSPLGGGVGEFF.

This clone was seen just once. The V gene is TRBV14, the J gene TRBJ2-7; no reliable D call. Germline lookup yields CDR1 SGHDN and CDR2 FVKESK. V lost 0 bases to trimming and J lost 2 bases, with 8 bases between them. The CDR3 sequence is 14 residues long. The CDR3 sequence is CASSQDLQTYEQYF. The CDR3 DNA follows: TGTGCCAGCAGCCAAGATCTTCAGACCTACGAGCAGTACTTC.